This TCR beta chain was documented in a study of cytomegalovirus exposure and HLA in healthy donors (TCRdb year 2017). Regarding the complete study: An earlier analysis of under 600 of the donors reported about 250 Gb of sequence data and around 110 million unique TCR beta sequences from about 179 million T cells. Approximately 300 gigabases of sequencing data and approximately 92 million unique TCR sequences made up an early release that covered roughly 670 HLA-typed donors. Of the 300 to 400 genotyped donors, about 84% fell in the genetic ancestry cluster associated with self-reported Caucasian donors. The study was designed to test whether signatures of past pathogen exposure could be identified by cataloging public T cell receptors. The study used immunosequencing to profile the T cell repertoires of about 670 subjects and linked those repertoires to cytomegalovirus serostatus. In addition to the first cohort of approximately 670 subjects, a separate validation cohort of some 120 different subjects was used. High-throughput TCR immunosequencing, statistical association of individual TCRs with disease status, and machine learning were combined to predict cytomegalovirus infection status. A later analysis re-examined previously published TCR beta repertoires from more than 600 donors and added high-resolution HLA genotyping to investigate patterns of TCR occurrence. Rather than using new phenotypic data, the later analysis identified candidate immune exposures from TCR beta sequences and from how often those sequences occurred across donors. In an earlier analysis of 550 to 700 of the donors, high-throughput TCR beta sequencing was used to judge whether each TCR beta V gene segment behaved as functional or pseudogenic. Alongside the repertoire data, information on donor age, sex, ethnicity and CMV serostatus was compiled. A later genetic analysis used genome-wide SNP genotypes for about 65% of the 666 donors, treating that subset as a discovery cohort. All discovery cohort repertoires had been generated using a single sequencing platform. HLA typing included class I and class II loci at four-digit resolution. The number of typed donors differed by locus: about 629-630 for A, B, C, DRB1 and DQB1; 522 for DQA1; approximately 610 for DPA1; and 400 to 480 for DPB1. Roughly five DR-DQ haplotypes were handled as single units for association and clustering because linkage in the cohort was strong. On average, around 200,000 unique TCR beta nucleotide sequences were sequenced per donor among 398 genotyped donors of the cohort, with 15% to 20% of those sequences being non-productive.

With respect to this clone: Its antigen is currently not known. Qualities for individual bases were not recorded, and no much larger clone is one base off.

The cohort comprised 710 or so healthy bone marrow donors. Cohort members were all nominally healthy when sampled, although unrecorded immune exposures were likely present. The donor tested CMV seronegative and was one of the 352 seronegative cohort members. A peripheral blood sample was collected from each donor, and TCR beta sequencing was performed on peripheral blood mononuclear cells. The Qiagen DNeasy Blood Extraction Kit was used to extract genomic DNA from the blood cell samples. Preparation of the library involved the immunoSEQ multiplex PCR assay. For the multiplex PCR, a mixture combining 60 forward primers for TCR Vbeta segments and 13 reverse primers for TCR Jbeta segments was used. A multiplex PCR assay on genomic DNA amplified the CDR3 region of rearranged TCR beta genes. The Illumina HiSeq System was used to sequence the amplified TCR beta libraries as 87-base-pair reads. Regarding the original processing steps: Across the roughly 670 repertoires, a later analysis counted 60 million to 90 million unique TCR beta chains, some 11 million of which were shared by at least two donors. Raw reads were error-corrected and collapsed into unique sequences by a nearest-neighbor algorithm in which closely related sequences were merged to remove PCR and sequencing errors. CDR3 sequences were aligned to IMGT reference sequences to assign V, D and J gene segments. For a sequence to be retained, a match of at least six nucleotides was required to both a V gene segment and a J gene segment. A rearrangement was called productive if the CDR3 had no stop codons and remained in frame with V and J, and every other rearrangement was called non-productive. Following IMGT convention, CDR3 was defined as the stretch from the second conserved V-encoded cysteine to the conserved J-encoded phenylalanine. The earlier analysis of about 610 of the donors excluded sequences that lacked an unambiguous match to a single V gene segment. An earlier analysis of several hundred of the donors called V segments functional above 56.7% productive rearrangements and segregating when the between-donor standard deviation exceeded 5%. A statistical classification framework was developed to diagnose cytomegalovirus status using the catalog of TCR beta chain sequences. A later analysis assigned V and J genes by comparing TCR nucleotide sequences with IMGT/GENE-DB human TR gene sequences. Using the TCRdist pipeline, a later analysis assigned CDR3 sequences along with most-parsimonious VDJ recombination scenarios. In a later analysis, every TCR beta chain was defined by the combination of its CDR3 amino acid sequence and its V-gene family, and reads without a unique V-gene family were dropped. To address suspected cross-contamination and a sequencing artifact, a later analysis removed approximately 600 highly shared, low-generation-probability nucleotide sequences. A later analysis calculated a clonal expansion index for each public chain from normalized within-repertoire ranks of inferred template counts. In a later analysis, generation probabilities were computed with a VDJ recombination model fitted to out-of-frame rearrangements, and the resulting probabilities were checked against IGoR. In a later analysis, hypergeometric tests were used to score TCR-TCR, TCR-HLA and TCR-CMV co-occurrence, with a repertoire-size bias correction applied to TCR pairs. To estimate false discovery rates, a later analysis permuted the HLA or CMV assignments 20 times. In a later analysis, co-occurring TCRs were grouped using DBSCAN, with TCRdist sequence similarity added in when clustering inside HLA-allele-positive subsets. Repertoires with fewer than 30,000 or more than 120,000 public chains, plus five repertoires with anomalous nucleotide sharing, were excluded from co-occurrence clustering. The clones in this table, taken by TCRdb from immuneACCESS, are in-frame only. Not every clone is retained; where verified, under half of the shortfall comes from an unresolved V gene, and the cause of the rest is unknown. Clonal size and the V and J genes are those of that table, whereas D and trimming came from the DNA. In all, the sample holds about 170,000 clones, and around 80% of those were seen once. In total, the top ten clones hold about 2.2% of the sample.

Here is what the overall study found, with its caveats: Compared with equally common non-associated chains, HLA-associated TCR beta chains in a later analysis were more clonally expanded and had lower generation probabilities. Strong co-occurrence of HLA alleles, especially DR and DQ, made assigning TCR associations to individual alleles difficult. A later analysis associated 15,000 or so TCR beta sequences with specific HLA alleles at a false discovery rate of 0.05. According to a later analysis, TCR association rates differed among HLA loci, with DRB1 alleles showing the most associated TCRs and HLA-C alleles showing the fewest. Most TCR sequences were observed very rarely across donors, whereas some public TCRs were present in many individuals. Correlated functional status among segregating V segments might be attributable to linkage disequilibrium, but an unknown experimental factor could not be ruled out. In both the original and validation cohorts, the classifier was reported to diagnose cytomegalovirus status with high specificity and sensitivity. Some IMGT-functional V segments, including TRBV6-2 and TRBV6-3, could not be distinguished by the 87-base-pair reads and were therefore excluded. According to a later genetic analysis, donors in an Asian-associated ancestry cluster had fewer N-insertions in productive TCRs than the approximately 670-donor mean. A total of fewer than 200 TCR beta chains were listed by the study as associated with cytomegalovirus. A later genetic analysis associated a missense DCLRE1C variant with V-gene and J-gene trimming of TCR beta chains, and an independent cohort replicated the association. In a later analysis, several top co-occurrence clusters were reported to appear linked to parvovirus B19, influenza, CMV and Epstein-Barr virus. This cohort had only TCR beta chains sequenced, and the lack of alpha or paired-chain data limited which features could be detected. A further reported finding was that TCR beta sequences accurately predicted the HLA-A and HLA-B alleles for most subjects in the first cohort. Because HLA typing was missing for some donors at each locus, association tests included only the typed subset. The authors suggested that the approach could potentially be generalized to other disease states and immunological phenotypes. CMV serostatus was the only immune exposure information available for the cohort. Presence/absence analyses assumed roughly uniform sequencing depth across donors, an assumption that may not hold. A later analysis found that most CMV-associated TCR beta chains appeared HLA-restricted, with HLA associations seemingly driven largely by CMV exposure. In an earlier analysis of approximately 590 of the donors, most TCR beta V segments were observed in productive rearrangements about 87% or about 30% of the time, broadly matching IMGT annotations. A cluster of highly shared sequence variants was judged likely to represent a technical artifact of the sequencing pipeline. A few of the identified cytomegalovirus-associated TCR beta chains were confirmed in vitro to be specific for cytomegalovirus antigens. Over 15 rarely observed V segments, including chromosome 9 orphons, were excluded from the earlier analysis of a few hundred of the donors because counts were too low.

CDR1 and CDR2 were assigned from the germline V gene (reference sequence) as SEHNR and FQNEAQ. V sheds 6 bases and J sheds 2 bases, leaving 16 bases between their ends. The CDR3 sequence holds 15 residues, the cysteine and phenylalanine included. Left in the record is the CDR3 DNA by itself, 45 bases read in frame from the first base. The receptor was derived from a woman in her forties or fifties in good health and CMV-seronegative. The specimen was PBMCs. The rearrangement joined TRBV7-9 to TRBJ1-2; the D gene is perhaps TRBD1, on 5 matching bases. The CDR3 protein sequence reads: CASSSNQDTNYGYTF. In nucleotides, the sequence is TGTGCCAGCAGTTCCAACCAGGACACGAACTATGGCTACACCTTC.